A selection of T cell receptor beta chains follows, all from one sample in a study of cytomegalovirus exposure and HLA in healthy donors. The method was immunoSEQ multiplex PCR; TCRdb's version includes in-frame clones alone and lacks a portion of them. Among about 140,000 clones listed, 66% were seen once. The sample was PBMCs. Receptors were obtained from a woman aged 55 to 70 in good health and CMV-seronegative. Both conserved end residues are part of each CDR3. Clone size is given for some rows only: seen once, a few or many times, or a class if the clone is expanded.

clone size | J gene | V gene | CDR3 protein
few | TRBJ2-5 | TRBV9 | CASSVAPRQETQYF
NA | TRBJ2-2 | TRBV7-9 | CSSSFSGNTGELFF
NA | TRBJ2-3 | TRBV7-2 | CASSLGGQGASDTQYF
NA | TRBJ1-1 | TRBV27 | CASSYYPGTEAFF
NA | TRBJ2-4 | TRBV18 | CASSPAPGQGAQGAKNIQYF
NA | TRBJ2-7 | TRBV5-1 | CASSFQPGTFSYEQYF
NA | TRBJ2-7 | TRBV6-6 | CASSFSLAGGSEQYF
NA | TRBJ1-1 | TRBV18 | CASSPPWTGGATEAFF
NA | TRBJ2-3 | TRBV27 | CASSLYGQGSTDTQYF
NA | TRBJ1-4 | TRBV27 | CASSPRRGATNEKLFF
NA | TRBJ1-4 | TRBV10-2 | CASSLMQAYNEKLFF
NA | TRBJ2-5 | TRBV28 | CASSFAGTGQETQYF
few | TRBJ1-1 | TRBV29-1 | CSADRGNTEAFF
NA | TRBJ2-2 | TRBV29-1 | CSHRQLNTGELFF
few | TRBJ2-1 | TRBV9 | CASSPTSGHNEQFF
few | TRBJ2-4 | TRBV2 | CASGGGTGDIQYF
once | TRBJ1-1 | TRBV18 | CASSPNGLNTEAFF
NA | TRBJ2-1 | TRBV5-1 | CASSRTGAGNEQFF
few | NA | TRBV5-1 | CASSSQGGEQYF
NA | TRBJ2-7 | TRBV7-2 | CASSLATGGYEQYF
NA | TRBJ1-1 | TRBV19 | CASSERQGNTEAFF
NA | TRBJ2-3 | TRBV28 | CASSFTSGSTHTQYF
NA | TRBJ2-5 | TRBV6-6 | CASRVVEETQYF
NA | TRBJ2-1 | TRBV7-2 | CASRLRISGGAFYNEQFF
few | TRBJ2-1 | TRBV9 | CASNVGSGRGGDEQFF
few | TRBJ1-2 | TRBV19 | CASSGTGSGGPYGYTF
NA | TRBJ1-2 | TRBV19 | CASSPGQGARGYTF
few | TRBJ2-5 | TRBV5-6 | CASSLSGGAETQYF
once | TRBJ2-2 | TRBV7-9 | CSSSLGSGNTGELFF
NA | TRBJ2-1 | TRBV21-1 | CASSKGAGEPYNEQFF
NA | TRBJ2-5 | TRBV19 | CASSTTTGGRGYQETQYF
once | TRBJ2-7 | TRBV6-5 | CASSYSGTSRYEQYF
few | TRBJ1-6 | TRBV6-1 | CASSADPAGLSPLHF
NA | TRBJ2-7 | TRBV19 | CATRGGEEQYF
NA | TRBJ2-5 | TRBV6-5 | CASRTTGGTQYF
many | TRBJ2-7 | TRBV4-3 | CASSQTWSSYEQYF